This passage covers 27 T cell receptor beta chains from one sample sequenced in a study of T cell repertoires in cytomegalovirus infection. No cognate antigen is known for these TCRs. MiXCR, applied by TCRdb to the reads, yields one record per CDR3 protein. The data show approximately 1,000,000 distinct CDR3 sequences, approximately 32% seen once. This specimen was cultured CD8+ T cells from PBMCs, taken from culture after CMV antigen stimulation. The source is a human donor in good health (CMV status not recorded). Some clones in this sample may be carry-over from other donors' samples.

The V call is TRBV7-4, the J call TRBJ2-1; no reliable D call. Trimming left V 8 bases short and J 10 bases short, with 9 bases between. Per germline, CDR1 SGHVT and CDR2 SQSDAQ. CDR3 length equals 10 residues. For the CDR3, the DNA is TGTGCCAGCGCATCGAAAGAGCAGTTCTTC. As protein: CASASKEQFF.

For this clonotype: A much more abundant neighbour one base away suggests this may be a read error. The conserved final phenylalanine or tryptophan is absent from the CDR3, which likely points to a read error. The rearrangement uses TRBV4-1 and TRBJ2-1, with TRBD2 matching 9 bases. V was clipped by 0 bases and J by 4 bases; unmatched bases: 1. Germline CDR1 reads MGHRA; CDR2 reads YSYEKL. This CDR3 region has 15 residues. CDR3 sequence: CASSQESGGYNEQFS. The CDR3, as DNA: TGCGCCAGCAGCCAAGAAAGCGGGGGGTACAATGAGCAGTTCTCC.

Regarding this clonotype: Its ends do not fully match the called genes, so a read error is possible. The V gene is TRBV7-9, the J gene TRBJ2-3; TRBD1 aligns across 8 bases. This CDR3 spans 16 amino acids. Germline CDR1 is SEHNR and CDR2 is FQNEAQ (reference sequence). Here the CDR3 DNA reads TGTGTCAGCAGCGCCCTGGACAGGGTGGACACAGATACGCAGTATTTT. Its translation: CVSSALDRVDTDTQYF.

This clonotype was seen only a few times. Sequence at one end of the junction differs from germline and may be a read error. V and J are TRBV7-7 and TRBJ2-3, with D uncertain. The CDR3 extends over 15 amino acids. CDR1 SSHAT and CDR2 FNYEAQ come from the germline V gene (reference sequence). The CDR3 here is CASSPALASTDTQYF. In DNA form, the CDR3 reads TGTGCTAGCAGCCCGGCTCTCGCTAGCACAGATACGCAGTATTTT.

This clonotype was seen only a few times. This chain links TRBV10-3 with TRBJ2-2, with 7 bases lining up with TRBD1. This CDR3 contains 16 residues. V dropped 5 bases and J dropped 7; count of bases not matched to a gene: 13. Germline V gives CDR1 ENHRY, CDR2 SYGVKD. DNA for the CDR3: TGTGCCATCAGTCATACCACAGGGGAAAGTGGCGGGGAGCTGTTTTTT. Amino acids: CAISHTTGESGGELFF.

The genes are TRBV27 and TRBJ1-2; D is undetermined. Germline CDR1 reads MNHEY; CDR2 reads SMNVEV (reference sequence). The CDR3 loop spans 16 amino acids. The V gene lost 0 bases and the J gene lost 0 bases, with 11 bases spanning the gap. The CDR3 coding sequence is TGTGCCAGCAGTTTATCCGGTGGCAGCCCTAACTATGGCTACACCTTC. It translates to CASSLSGGSPNYGYTF.

V gene TRBV2 combines with J gene TRBJ1-1, with no clear D. CDR1 is SNHLY and CDR2 is FYNNEI in the germline V gene. V shed 10 bases and J shed 3 bases, with 12 bases lying between them. The length of the CDR3 is 12 residues. This chain's CDR3 is CATPAKDTEAFF. DNA of the CDR3: TGTGCCACCCCGGCTAAGGACACTGAAGCTTTCTTT.

V usage is TRBV23-1 and J usage is TRBJ1-4; D remains ambiguous. TRBV23-1 is an open reading frame, and its role is uncertain. The V end lost 0 bases, the J end lost 2 bases, and 10 bases lay between the germline ends. The CDR3 is 16 amino acids. The CDR3 nucleotides read TGCGCCAGCAGTCAATCCTCTGCGGCTACTAATGAAAAACTGTTTTTT. Protein sequence: CASSQSSAATNEKLFF.

In its sample, this clonotype was seen many times. The genes are TRBV27 and TRBJ2-5, with a weak D call TRBD2 (6 bases). Trimming pared 5 bases from V and 4 bases from J, leaving 20 bases between. The CDR3 consists of 16 residues. Germline V gives CDR1 MNHEY, CDR2 SMNVEV (reference sequence). The CDR3 nucleotides are TGTGCCAGCAGTACCTCCGGGACTCCCCCCCTAGAGACCCAGTACTTC. Translation gives CASSTSGTPPLETQYF.

The chain carries TRBV11-2 and TRBJ2-1; maybe TRBD2 (5 bases). The CDR3 length is 11 residues. The germline CDR1 and CDR2 sequences are SGHAT and FQNNGV. V gave up 7 bases and J gave up 9 bases, with 10 bases separating them. Here the CDR3 reads CASKLGLEQFF. For the CDR3, the DNA is TGTGCCAGCAAGCTAGGACTTGAGCAGTTCTTC.

The chain uses TRBV6-2 or TRBV6-3 and TRBJ2-2; 7 bases line up with TRBD1. The CDR3 is 15 amino acids. The germline V gene encodes CDR1 MNHEY and CDR2 SVGEGT. J gave up 6 bases and V 5 bases, and 9 bases lay outside the gene matches. Here the CDR3 DNA reads TGTGCCAGCAGTCAATTGACAGGGTCGGCCGGGGAGCTGTTTTTT. Encoded protein: CASSQLTGSAGELFF.

CDR3 bases: TGTGCCAGCAGTCCTGGACAGGTGTTTACCTACGAGCAGTACGTC. This encodes CASSPGQVFTYEQYV. The chain has TRBV27 and TRBJ2-7; 7 bases map to TRBD1. Germline loops: CDR1 MNHEY, CDR2 SMNVEV (reference sequence). CDR3 length: 15 residues. The junction had 9 bases not matched to a gene; V was cut back by 5 bases and J by 2 bases.

A note on this clonotype: Its ends do not fully match the called genes, so a read error is possible. The rearrangement joins TRBV6-5 to TRBJ2-2; the D is unclear. Looked up from germline, CDR1 is MNHEY and CDR2 is SVGAGI. CDR3 length equals 16 residues. CDR3 sequence reads: CVSSYDAGPGTGELFF. DNA of the CDR3: TGTGTCAGCAGTTACGACGCAGGACCGGGCACCGGGGAGCTGTTTTTT.

This sequence joins TRBV6-1 and TRBJ2-5, with 9 nucleotides matching TRBD1. This CDR3 is 16 amino acids long. The V segment lost 4 bases and the J segment 5 bases; nucleotides outside the gene matches: 11. The V gene's germline CDR1 is MNHNS and CDR2 SASEGT. The CDR3 DNA follows: TGTGCCAGCAGTGGCCTGGGACAGGGTGAGGGGGAGACCCAGTACTTC. Its translation is CASSGLGQGEGETQYF.

Many counts were recorded for this clonotype. The chain recombines TRBV7-2 with TRBJ1-5; the D gene is possibly TRBD1 (5 bases). CDR1 and CDR2 (germline): SGHTA, FQGNSA. V lost 0 bases to trimming and J lost 5 bases, with 5 bases between them. The CDR3 has 13 residues. CDR3 sequence: CASSLAGDQPQHF. The CDR3 DNA is TGTGCCAGCAGCTTAGCGGGGGATCAGCCCCAGCATTTT.

The chain employs TRBV9 and TRBJ2-1; 8 bases agree with TRBD2. The CDR3 extends over 15 amino acids. The germline V gene has CDR1 SGDLS and CDR2 YYNGEE. V lost 0 bases, J lost 9 bases, and 8 bases stayed unmatched. CDR3 DNA: TGTGCCAGCAGCGTAGGGGCGGGGGGCTTACCTGAGCAGTTCTTC. This gives the protein CASSVGAGGLPEQFF.

About this clonotype itself: This may arise from a read error, as a much more abundant clone is one base away. CDR3 region: CASSLADREKRNQPQHF. DNA of the CDR3: TGTGCCAGCAGCTTAGCTGACAGGGAGAAGCGCAATCAGCCCCAGCATTTT. The V call is TRBV7-2, the J call TRBJ1-5; 7 nucleotides match TRBD1. The germline gives CDR1 SGHTA, CDR2 FQGNSA. This CDR3 is 17 amino acids long. J gave up 2 bases and V 0 bases, and 7 bases lay outside the gene matches.

This clonotype has a count of ten or more. The chain carries TRBV2 and TRBJ2-1; 10 bases line up with TRBD1. The CDR3 is made up of 20 amino acids. From germline, CDR1 is SNHLY and CDR2 FYNNEI. Unmatched junction bases numbered 12, after V lost 1 base and J lost 0 bases. The chain's CDR3 is CASSEGGTGVIDVSYNEQFF. CDR3 DNA: TGTGCCAGCAGTGAAGGGGGGACAGGGGTTATTGATGTCTCCTACAATGAGCAGTTCTTC.

The chain couples TRBV27 to TRBJ1-1, with D unresolved. The V gene lost 6 bases and the J gene lost 0 bases, with 5 bases spanning the gap. CDR3 length: 12 amino acids. The germline gives CDR1 MNHEY, CDR2 SMNVEV (reference sequence). The CDR3 DNA sequence: TGTGCCAGCAGATTCATGAACACTGAAGCTTTCTTT. Protein sequence: CASRFMNTEAFF.

The table lists this clonotype with a few counts. The J gene is TRBJ2-5, the V gene TRBV20-1, with D unresolved. V lost 6 bases, J lost 5 bases, and 25 bases lay in between. The CDR3 consists of 16 residues. Germline CDR1 DFQATT, CDR2 SNEGSKA (reference sequence). The CDR3 DNA is TGCAGTGCCCCACTTCAGACGCCCGAAAATTTGGAGACCCAGTACTTC. It translates to CSAPLQTPENLETQYF.

The gene calls are TRBV4-1 and TRBJ1-1; no clear D. With 4 bases removed from V and 2 bases from J, the gap between germline ends came to 17 bases. The CDR3 has 16 residues. The V gene's germline CDR1 is MGHRA and CDR2 YSYEKL. CDR3 nucleotide sequence: TGCGCCAGCAGCCTCCTACGACACCCTGACAACACTGAAGCTTTCTTT. Its translation is CASSLLRHPDNTEAFF.

The V call is TRBV15, the J call TRBJ1-1, with D uncertain. CDR3 length: 14 residues. Trimming took 5 bases from V and 4 from J, leaving 14 bases between them. The V gene's germline CDR1 is LNHNV and CDR2 YYDKDF (reference sequence). This CDR3 reads CATSPPQRFTEAFF. DNA for the CDR3: TGTGCCACCAGCCCTCCCCAGAGGTTCACTGAAGCTTTCTTT.

This clonotype came up a few times. This chain links TRBV7-6 with TRBJ1-2, with a weak D call TRBD1 (6 bases). The germline V and J ends were trimmed by 5 bases and 3 bases, with 16 bases remaining between them. CDR3 length equals 15 residues. Germline loops: CDR1 SGHVS, CDR2 FNYEAQ. This chain's CDR3 is CASSQLSQGHYGYTF. The CDR3 DNA reads as TGTGCCAGCAGCCAACTCAGTCAGGGGCACTATGGCTACACCTTC.

The chain joins TRBV14 to TRBJ1-1; TRBD1 matches 7 bases. Germline loops: CDR1 SGHDN, CDR2 FVKESK. The length of the CDR3 is 15 residues. The trim removed 1 base at V and 4 bases at J, leaving 6 bases unmatched. CDR3 amino acids: CASSQVRGILTEAFF. The CDR3 DNA follows: TGTGCCAGCAGCCAAGTCAGGGGGATTCTCACTGAAGCTTTCTTT.

In this sample, this clonotype turned up a few times. The V call is TRBV6-1, the J call TRBJ2-1; D uncertain. V shed 2 bases and J shed 0 bases, with 11 bases lying between them. The germline CDR1 and CDR2 sequences are MNHNS and SASEGT. This CDR3 spans 16 amino acids. CDR3 in amino acids: CASSELRIASYNEQFF. The CDR3 DNA reads TGTGCCAGCAGTGAATTAAGGATCGCCTCCTACAATGAGCAGTTCTTC.

This clonotype was recorded at least ten times. The V and J genes are TRBV10-2 and TRBJ1-2, with D unclear. The V end was cut by 4 bases, the J end by 0 bases, with 6 bases between. The CDR3 sequence is 13 residues long. The germline V gene encodes CDR1 WSHSY and CDR2 SAAADI. The CDR3 DNA is TGCGCCAGCAGTGCTGGGACTAACTATGGCTACACCTTC. Translated: CASSAGTNYGYTF.

This clonotype appeared many times. This chain links TRBV7-2 with TRBJ1-6; D unresolved. Trimming removed 5 bases from V and 10 bases from J, with 21 bases in between. The CDR3 is made up of 16 amino acids. The germline V gene has CDR1 SGHTA and CDR2 FQGNSA. For the CDR3, the DNA is TGTGCCAGCAGCCGACATTTGTTTCAGCCAGCCTCACCCCTCCACTTT. This translates into CASSRHLFQPASPLHF. Using reference TRBV7-2 and TRBJ1-6 for the parts outside the CDR3, the full variable domain is GAGVSQSPSNKVTEKGKDVELRCDPISGHTALYWYRQSLGQGLEFLIYFQGNSAPDKSGLPSDRFSAERTGGSVSTLTIQRTQQEDSAVYLCASSRHLFQPASPLHFGNGTRLTVT.